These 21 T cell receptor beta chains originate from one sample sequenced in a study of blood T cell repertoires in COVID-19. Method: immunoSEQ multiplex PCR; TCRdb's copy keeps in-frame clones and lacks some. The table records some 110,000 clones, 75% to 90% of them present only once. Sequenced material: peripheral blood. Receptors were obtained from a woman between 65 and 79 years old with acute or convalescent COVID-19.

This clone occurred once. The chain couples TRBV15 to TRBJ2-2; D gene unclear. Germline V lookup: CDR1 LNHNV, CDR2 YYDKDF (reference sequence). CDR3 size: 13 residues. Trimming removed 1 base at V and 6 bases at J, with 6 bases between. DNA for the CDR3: TGTGCCACCAGCAGAGGACAACCCGGGGAGCTGTTTTTT. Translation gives CATSRGQPGELFF.

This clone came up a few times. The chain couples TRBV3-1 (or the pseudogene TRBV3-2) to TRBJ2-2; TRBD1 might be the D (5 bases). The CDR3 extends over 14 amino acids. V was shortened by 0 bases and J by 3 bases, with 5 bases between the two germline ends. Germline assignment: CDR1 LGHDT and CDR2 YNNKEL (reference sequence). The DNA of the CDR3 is TGTGCCAGCAGCCAAGACAGGGACACCGGGGAGCTGTTTTTT. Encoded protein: CASSQDRDTGELFF.

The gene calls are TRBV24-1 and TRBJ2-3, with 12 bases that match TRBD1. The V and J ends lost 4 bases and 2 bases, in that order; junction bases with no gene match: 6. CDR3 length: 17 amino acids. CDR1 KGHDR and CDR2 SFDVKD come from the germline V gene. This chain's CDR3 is CATSEPGQGAPTDTQYF. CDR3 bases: TGTGCCACCAGTGAACCGGGACAGGGGGCCCCCACAGATACGCAGTATTTT.

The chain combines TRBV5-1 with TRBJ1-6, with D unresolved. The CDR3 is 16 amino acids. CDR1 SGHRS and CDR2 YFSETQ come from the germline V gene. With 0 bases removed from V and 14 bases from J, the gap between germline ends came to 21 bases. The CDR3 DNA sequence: TGCGCCAGCAGCTTGGGACCACTCGACGGCGGCCGGGCCCTCCACTTT. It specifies CASSLGPLDGGRALHF.

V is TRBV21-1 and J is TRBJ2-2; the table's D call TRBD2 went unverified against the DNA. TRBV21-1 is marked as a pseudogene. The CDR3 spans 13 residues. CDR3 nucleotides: TGTGCCAGCAGCCCGAGGGTTACCGGGGAGCTGTTTTTT. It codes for CASSPRVTGELFF.

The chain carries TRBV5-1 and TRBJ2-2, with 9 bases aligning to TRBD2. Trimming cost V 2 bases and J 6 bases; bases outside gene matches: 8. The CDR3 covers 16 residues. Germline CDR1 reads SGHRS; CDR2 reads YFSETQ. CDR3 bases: TGCGCCAGCAGCTTTGGGGTAGCGGGAGACCCCGGGGAGCTGTTTTTT. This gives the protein CASSFGVAGDPGELFF.

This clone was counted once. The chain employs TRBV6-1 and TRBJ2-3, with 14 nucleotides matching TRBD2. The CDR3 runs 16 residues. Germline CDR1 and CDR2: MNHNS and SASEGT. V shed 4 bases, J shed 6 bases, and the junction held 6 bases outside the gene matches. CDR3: CASSVGLAGGGDTQYF. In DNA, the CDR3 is TGTGCCAGCAGTGTCGGACTAGCGGGGGGCGGGGATACGCAGTATTTT.

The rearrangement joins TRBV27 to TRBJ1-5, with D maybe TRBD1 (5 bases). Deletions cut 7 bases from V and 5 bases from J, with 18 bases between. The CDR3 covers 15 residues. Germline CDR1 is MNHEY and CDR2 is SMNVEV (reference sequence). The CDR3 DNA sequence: TGTGCCAGCAAACCTCCGGGGGGTGTTGATCAGCCCCAGCATTTT. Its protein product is CASKPPGGVDQPQHF.

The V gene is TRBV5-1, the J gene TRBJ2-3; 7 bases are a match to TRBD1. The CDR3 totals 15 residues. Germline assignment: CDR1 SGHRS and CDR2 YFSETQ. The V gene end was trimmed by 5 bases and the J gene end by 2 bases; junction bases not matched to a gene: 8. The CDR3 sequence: CASRIRTGDTDTQYF. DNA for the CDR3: TGCGCCAGCAGGATAAGGACAGGTGACACAGATACGCAGTATTTT.

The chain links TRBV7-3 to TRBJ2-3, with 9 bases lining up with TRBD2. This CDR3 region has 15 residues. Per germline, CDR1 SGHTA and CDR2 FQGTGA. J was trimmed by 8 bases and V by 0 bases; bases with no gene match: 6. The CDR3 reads CASSLTSGGGVTQYF. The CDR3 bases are TGTGCCAGCAGCTTAACTAGCGGGGGAGGTGTTACGCAGTATTTT.

The CDR3 DNA is TGCGCCAGCAGCTCAGCCGGGACAGCGGATGAAAAACTGTTTTTT. It encodes CASSSAGTADEKLFF. The V call is TRBV5-1, the J call TRBJ1-4; 7 bases are shared with TRBD1. The germline V gene encodes CDR1 SGHRS and CDR2 YFSETQ. The CDR3 sequence is 15 residues long. Trimming removed 3 bases from V and 6 bases from J; junction bases left unmatched: 8.

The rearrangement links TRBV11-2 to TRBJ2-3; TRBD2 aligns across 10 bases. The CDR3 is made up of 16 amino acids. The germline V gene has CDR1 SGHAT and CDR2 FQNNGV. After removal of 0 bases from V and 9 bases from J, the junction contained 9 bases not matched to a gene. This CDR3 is CASSLDSSGRARTQYF. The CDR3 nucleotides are TGTGCCAGCAGCTTAGACTCCAGCGGGAGGGCCCGCACGCAGTATTTT.

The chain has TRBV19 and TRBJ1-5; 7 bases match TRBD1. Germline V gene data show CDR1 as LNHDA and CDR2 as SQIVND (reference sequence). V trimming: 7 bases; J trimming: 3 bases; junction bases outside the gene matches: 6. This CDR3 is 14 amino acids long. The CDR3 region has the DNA TGTGCCAGTACCCCGGGACAGATCAATCAGCCCCAGCATTTT. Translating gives CASTPGQINQPQHF.

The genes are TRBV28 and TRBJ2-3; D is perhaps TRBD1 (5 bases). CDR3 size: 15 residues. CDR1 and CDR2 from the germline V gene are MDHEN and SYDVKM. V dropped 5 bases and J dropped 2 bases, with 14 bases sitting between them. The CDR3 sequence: CASSPNRQHTDTQYF. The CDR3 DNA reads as TGTGCCAGCAGTCCTAACAGACAGCACACAGATACGCAGTATTTT.

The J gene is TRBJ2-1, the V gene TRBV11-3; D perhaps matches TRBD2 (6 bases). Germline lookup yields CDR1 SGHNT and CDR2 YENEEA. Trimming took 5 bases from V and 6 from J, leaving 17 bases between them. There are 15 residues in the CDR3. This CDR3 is CASSNGRFGGNEQFF. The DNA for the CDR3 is TGTGCCAGCAGCAACGGAAGGTTCGGGGGCAATGAGCAGTTCTTC. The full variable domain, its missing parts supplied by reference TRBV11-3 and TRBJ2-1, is EAGVVQSPRYKIIEKKQPVAFWCNPISGHNTLYWYLQNLGQGPELLIRYENEEAVDDSQLPKDRFSAERLKGVDSTLKIQPAELGDSAVYLCASSNGRFGGNEQFFGPGTRLTVL.

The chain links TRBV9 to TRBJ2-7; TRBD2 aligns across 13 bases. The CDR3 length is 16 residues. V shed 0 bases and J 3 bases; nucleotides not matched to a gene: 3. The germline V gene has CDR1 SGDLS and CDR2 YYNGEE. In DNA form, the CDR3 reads TGTGCCAGCAGCGTAGCCGGGACTAGCGGGATCTACGAGCAGTACTTC. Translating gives CASSVAGTSGIYEQYF.

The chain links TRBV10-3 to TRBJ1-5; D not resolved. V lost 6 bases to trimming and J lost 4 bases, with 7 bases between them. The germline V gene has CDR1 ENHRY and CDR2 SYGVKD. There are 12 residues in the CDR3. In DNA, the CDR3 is TGTGCCATCAGGGGCCCAAATCAGCCCCAGCATTTT. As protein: CAIRGPNQPQHF.

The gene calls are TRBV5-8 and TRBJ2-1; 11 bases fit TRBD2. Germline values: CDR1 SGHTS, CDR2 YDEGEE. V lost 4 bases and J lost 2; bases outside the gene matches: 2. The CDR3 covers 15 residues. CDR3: CASSRLAGPYNEQFF. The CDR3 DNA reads TGTGCCAGCAGCCGACTAGCGGGACCCTACAATGAGCAGTTCTTC.

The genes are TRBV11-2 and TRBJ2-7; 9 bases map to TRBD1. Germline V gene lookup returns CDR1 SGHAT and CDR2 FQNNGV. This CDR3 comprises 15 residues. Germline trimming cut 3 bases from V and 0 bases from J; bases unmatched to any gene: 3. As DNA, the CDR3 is TGTGCCAGCAGCTTGGACAGGGGAGCCTCCTACGAGCAGTACTTC. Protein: CASSLDRGASYEQYF.

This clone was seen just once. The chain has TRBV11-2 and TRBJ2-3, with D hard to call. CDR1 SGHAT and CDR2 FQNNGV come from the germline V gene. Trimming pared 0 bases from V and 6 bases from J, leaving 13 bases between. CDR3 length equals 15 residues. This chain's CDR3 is CASSLEADLTDTQYF. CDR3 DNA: TGTGCCAGCAGCTTAGAAGCCGACTTAACGGATACGCAGTATTTT.

CDR3 sequence: CATSRERGQETQYF. Written as DNA, the CDR3 is TGTGCCACCAGCAGAGAGCGGGGGCAAGAGACCCAGTACTTC. This chain connects TRBV15 to TRBJ2-5; 7 bases map to TRBD2. In germline, CDR1 is LNHNV, CDR2 YYDKDF (reference sequence). The V gene end was trimmed by 0 bases and the J gene end by 2 bases; junction bases not matched to a gene: 0. This CDR3 is built from 14 residues. The variable domain in full, with the rest retrieved from reference TRBV15 and TRBJ2-5, is DAMVIQNPRYQVTQFGKPVTLSCSQTLNHNVMYWYQQKSSQAPKLLFHYYDKDFNNEADTPDNFQSRRPNTSFCFLDIRSPGLGDTAMYLCATSRERGQETQYFGPGTRLLVL.